This TCR beta chain is from a study of cytomegalovirus exposure and HLA in healthy donors. The PCR contained 60 Vbeta and 13 Jbeta primers. Using immunoSEQ multiplex PCR, the repertoire was profiled, and TCRdb retains in-frame clones only, with some absent. Of around 120,000 clones in the sample, 60% to 70% were seen once. The sample holds a few counts of this clone. CDR3 size: 15 residues. Trimming at V came to 4 bases and at J to 8 bases, leaving 12 bases not matched to a gene. CDR1 and CDR2 from the germline V gene are SGHNT and YYREEE (reference sequence). This receptor was taken from a woman aged 35 to 49 in good health and CMV-seropositive. The chain is built from TRBV5-4 and TRBJ1-2; the match to TRBD1 covers 9 bases. Sequencing input: PBMCs. The CDR3 region is CASSVPGTGIRGYTF. The CDR3 DNA reads TGTGCCAGCAGCGTGCCCGGGACAGGGATTAGAGGCTACACCTTC. The complete variable domain, with remaining parts taken from reference TRBV5-4 and TRBJ1-2, reads ETGVTQSPTHLIKTRGQQVTLRCSSQSGHNTVSWYQQALGQGPQFIFQYYREEENGRGNFPPRFSGLQFPNYSSELNVNALELDDSALYLCASSVPGTGIRGYTFGSGTRLTVV.